The sequence of this T cell receptor (beta chain) was determined in a study of blood T cell repertoires in COVID-19. Looking at the study overall: Donors in the United States, Italy and Spain gave samples during acute or convalescent COVID-19. PBMCs, B-cell-depleted T cells, or T cells provided the cDNA or gDNA that made up the material.

Methods used by the authors: From reference gene primer amplification, estimates of nucleated cell counts were derived. Repertoires were generated with immunoSEQ multiplex PCR, while TCRdb's copy carries only in-frame clones and drops some. V and J calls plus clone size are reproduced from that table; the DNA served to infer D and trimming. The repertoire includes about 400,000 clones, roughly 90% of them detected once, and around 4.4% sits in the top ten. The CDR3 has 17 amino acids. Germline V gives CDR1 SGHRS, CDR2 YFSETQ. J was trimmed by 4 bases and V by 7 bases; bases with no gene match: 15. Sample: peripheral blood. This clonotype originated in a woman aged 25-40 years with acute or convalescent COVID-19. The chain employs TRBV5-1 and TRBJ2-2, with 8 nucleotides matching TRBD2. The CDR3 DNA is TGCGCCAGCCGACTCGGGGGGGTACAGGGCGCCACCGGGGAGCTGTTTTTT. This encodes CASRLGGVQGATGELFF. Variable domain in full (rest from reference TRBV5-1 and TRBJ2-2): KAGVTQTPRYLIKTRGQQVTLSCSPISGHRSVSWYQQTPGQGLQFLFEYFSETQRNKGNFPGRFSGRQFSNSRSEMNVSTLELGDSALYLCASRLGGVQGATGELFFGEGSRLTVL.